This T cell receptor (beta chain) was observed in a study of glioma-infiltrating T cells. Germline-derived CDR1 and CDR2 are DFQATT and SNEGSKA (reference sequence). Between the trimmed V and J ends, which lost 3 bases and 4 bases, there was a span of 16 bases. The CDR3 has 15 amino acids. The iRepertoire nested amplicon-rescue multiplex PCR amplified TCR alpha and beta CDR3s from RNA. MiXCR, run by TCRdb on the multiplex PCR reads, gives a single entry per CDR3 protein. The data show roughly 350,000 distinct CDR3 sequences, 41% seen once. Overall study findings and caveats: Gliomas, especially low-grade, showed above-expected tissue-blood divergence; non-neoplastic patients showed below.

This clonotype was seen a few times. Its antigen is still unknown. V and J are TRBV20-1 and TRBJ1-5; D is ambiguous. The source material was glioma tissue, nonneoplastic brain tissue, or PBMCs (not recorded which). The clonotype originates from a human donor with low-grade glioma or glioblastoma, undergoing nonglioma brain surgery, or in good health (not recorded which). This chain's CDR3 is CSASLRARPNQPQHF. Here the CDR3 DNA reads TGCAGTGCTAGCCTACGGGCAAGGCCAAATCAGCCCCAGCATTTT.